This entry lists 14 T cell receptor beta chains sequenced from one sample in a study of cytomegalovirus exposure and HLA in healthy donors. Data came from immunoSEQ multiplex PCR; TCRdb stores just in-frame clones and leaves some out. The sample has around 70,000 clones, 94% seen once; the top ten hold 1.5% to 2%. The sequencing sample was made of PBMCs. These receptors were obtained from a woman aged 18-29 years in good health and CMV-seropositive.

The chain couples TRBV19 to TRBJ1-1; D is perhaps TRBD1 (5 bases). Looked up from germline, CDR1 is LNHDA and CDR2 is SQIVND (reference sequence). V was shortened by 3 bases and J by 8 bases, with 13 bases between the two germline ends. The CDR3 has 13 amino acids. The chain's CDR3 is CASSISDGGEAFF. Written as DNA, the CDR3 is TGTGCCAGTAGTATTTCCGATGGGGGGGAAGCTTTCTTT.

The chain joins TRBV20-1 to TRBJ2-1; TRBD2 is a possible D gene (6 bases). Germline V gene lookup returns CDR1 DFQATT and CDR2 SNEGSKA (reference sequence). This CDR3 is 11 amino acids long. CDR3 sequence reads: CRAEGYNEQFF. The DNA for the CDR3 is TGCAGGGCGGAGGGGTACAATGAGCAGTTCTTC.

The chain joins TRBV5-1 to TRBJ2-3, with D perhaps TRBD2 (5 bases). There are 12 residues in the CDR3. Per germline, CDR1 SGHRS and CDR2 YFSETQ. Trimming took 4 bases from V and 5 from J, leaving 8 bases between them. The CDR3 coding sequence is TGCGCCAGCAGCCGAGGGAGAGATACGCAGTATTTT. It encodes CASSRGRDTQYF. Together with reference TRBV5-1 and TRBJ2-3, the CDR3 gives the full variable domain: KAGVTQTPRYLIKTRGQQVTLSCSPISGHRSVSWYQQTPGQGLQFLFEYFSETQRNKGNFPGRFSGRQFSNSRSEMNVSTLELGDSALYLCASSRGRDTQYFGPGTRLTVL.

The CDR3 loop is CASTRGAGSGNTIYF. CDR3 bases: TGTGCCAGCACCAGAGGTGCGGGCTCTGGAAACACCATATATTTT. This sequence joins TRBV11-2 and TRBJ1-3; D unresolved. The CDR3 sequence is 15 residues long. Germline V lookup: CDR1 SGHAT, CDR2 FQNNGV. The germline V and J ends were trimmed by 7 bases and 0 bases, with 13 bases remaining between them.

This clone has a single count. V usage is TRBV5-1 and J usage is TRBJ1-1; D is possibly TRBD1 (6 bases). Trimming shortened V by 0 bases and J by 4 bases, and 13 bases separated the two germline ends. Germline V gene sequence: CDR1 SGHRS, CDR2 YFSETQ. The CDR3 consists of 15 residues. The CDR3 loop reads CASSLVLQGSTEAFF. Here the CDR3 DNA reads TGCGCCAGCAGCTTGGTTTTACAGGGAAGCACTGAAGCTTTCTTT.

The V and J genes are TRBV18 and TRBJ1-6, with a tentative D call TRBD1 (6 bases). The CDR3 sequence is 15 residues long. The germline V gene encodes CDR1 KGHSH and CDR2 LQKENI. Trimming cost V 1 base and J 9 bases, with 13 bases left between them. The CDR3 sequence: CASSPREGEGSPLHF. The DNA of the CDR3 is TGTGCCAGCTCACCACGAGAGGGGGAGGGTTCACCCCTCCACTTT.

V and J are TRBV4-2 and TRBJ2-7; D gene ambiguous. The germline V and J ends were trimmed by 4 bases and 4 bases, with 8 bases remaining between them. The CDR3 contains 12 residues. Germline V lookup: CDR1 LGHNA, CDR2 YNFKEQ. CDR3 nucleotide sequence: TGTGCCAGCAGCCCCGGCGGATACGAGCAGTACTTC. It yields the protein CASSPGGYEQYF.

The chain uses TRBV9 and TRBJ1-2; tentative D call: TRBD1 (5 bases). The V and J ends lost 4 bases and 4 bases respectively, with 14 bases between them. CDR3 length: 14 residues. The V gene's germline CDR1 is SGDLS and CDR2 YYNGEE. The CDR3 protein is CASSPRATFYGYTF. CDR3 in DNA: TGTGCCAGCAGCCCCAGGGCCACATTCTATGGCTACACCTTC. The full variable domain, its missing parts supplied by reference TRBV9 and TRBJ1-2, is DSGVTQTPKHLITATGQRVTLRCSPRSGDLSVYWYQQSLDQGLQFLIQYYNGEERAKGNILERFSAQQFPDLHSELNLSSLELGDSALYFCASSPRATFYGYTFGSGTRLTVV.

The CDR3 sequence: CASRGLAGDTDTQYF. In nucleotides, the CDR3 is TGTGCCAGCAGGGGACTAGCGGGAGATACAGATACGCAGTATTTT. This rearrangement joins TRBV2 to TRBJ2-3; 14 bases agree with TRBD2. The CDR3 extends over 15 amino acids. Germline V lookup: CDR1 SNHLY, CDR2 FYNNEI. V lost 6 bases, J lost 3 bases, and 2 bases stayed unmatched.

J is TRBJ1-1 and V is TRBV13; D remains unclear. Trimming took off 3 bases at V and 3 bases at J, with 17 bases between the two ends. The CDR3 covers 16 residues. Germline loops: CDR1 PRHDT, CDR2 FYEKMQ (reference sequence). The DNA of the CDR3 is TGTGCCAGCAGCTTCGTCGGCAGTCTCGGGGACACTGAAGCTTTCTTT. Amino acids: CASSFVGSLGDTEAFF. The complete variable domain, with remaining parts taken from reference TRBV13 and TRBJ1-1, reads AAGVIQSPRHLIKEKRETATLKCYPIPRHDTVYWYQQGPGQDPQFLISFYEKMQSDKGSIPDRFSAQQFSDYHSELNMSSLELGDSALYFCASSFVGSLGDTEAFFGQGTRLTVV.

The rearrangement joins TRBV7-3 to TRBJ2-3, with TRBD2 identical over 7 bases. This CDR3 has 13 amino acids. The germline CDR1 and CDR2 sequences are SGHTA and FQGTGA. With 5 bases clipped from V and 6 bases from J, the junction kept 5 bases outside the gene matches. CDR3 sequence reads: CASSPGLVDTQYF. CDR3 in DNA: TGTGCCAGCAGCCCTGGACTAGTGGATACGCAGTATTTT.

This chain joins TRBV11-3 and TRBJ2-7, with D perhaps matching TRBD1 (6 bases). V was shortened by 5 bases and J by 0 bases, with 11 bases between the two germline ends. The CDR3 runs to 14 residues. CDR1 is SGHNT and CDR2 is YENEEA in the germline V gene. The CDR3 bases are TGTGCCAGCAGCATCGGGACAAACTCCTACGAGCAGTACTTC. It is translated as CASSIGTNSYEQYF.

The chain uses TRBV7-8 and TRBJ2-7; weak D call: TRBD1 (6 bases). The germline V gene has CDR1 SGHVS and CDR2 FQNEAQ. Trimming removed 5 bases from V and 3 bases from J, with 11 bases in between. There are 13 residues in the CDR3. CDR3 protein: CASSPGQLYEQYF. The CDR3 nucleotides read TGTGCCAGCAGCCCCGGACAGCTCTACGAGCAGTACTTC.

This chain connects TRBV4-1 to TRBJ2-2, with D perhaps matching TRBD2 (5 bases). The CDR3 sequence is 14 residues long. Germline assignment: CDR1 MGHRA and CDR2 YSYEKL. Trimming left V 3 bases short and J 11 bases short, with 16 bases between. In nucleotides, the CDR3 is TGCGCCAGCAGCCAGGTCAGCGGACCGGTTGAGCTGTTTTTT. It codes for CASSQVSGPVELFF.